The 14 T cell receptor beta chains reported below all come from one sample, sequenced in a study of blood T cell repertoires in COVID-19 (TCRdb year 2020). Library construction relied on the immunoSEQ multiplex PCR assay. In its TCRdb copy, this immuneACCESS table keeps in-frame sequences only and misses some clones. Where compared with another copy, unresolved V genes explain less than half of these, and the others have no known cause. This sample has under 60,000 clones in its table, and 82% of those were observed once. The top ten hold over 3.5% of the sample. Sequenced sample: peripheral blood. The receptor source for this set is a man aged 55 to 70 with acute or convalescent COVID-19.

The V gene is TRBV9, the J gene TRBJ2-6; D remains unclear. The germline CDR1 and CDR2 sequences are SGDLS and YYNGEE. V lost 0 bases and J lost 3, with 13 bases in between. The CDR3 runs 17 residues. The CDR3 protein is CASSVGPGSNGANVLTF. CDR3 coding DNA: TGTGCCAGCAGCGTAGGACCAGGTTCAAATGGGGCCAACGTCCTGACTTTC.

The chain joins TRBV11-2 to TRBJ2-3, with a possible D match to TRBD1 (5 bases). V lost 1 base, J lost 5 bases, and 19 bases lay in between. Per germline, CDR1 SGHAT and CDR2 FQNNGV. This CDR3 has 17 residues. The CDR3 bases are TGTGCCAGCAGCTTAGGATGGGGCCGTTCTTCGGGAGATACGCAGTATTTT. It yields the protein CASSLGWGRSSGDTQYF.

This clone was seen only a few times. This chain uses TRBV5-4 with TRBJ1-3; TRBD1 might be the D (6 bases). The CDR3 length is 15 residues. V lost 4 bases to trimming and J lost 2 bases, with 13 bases between them. Germline values: CDR1 SGHNT, CDR2 YYREEE (reference sequence). The CDR3 spells CASSPQPGAGNTIYF. CDR3 nucleotides: TGTGCCAGCAGCCCTCAGCCAGGGGCTGGAAACACCATATATTTT.

The CDR3 sequence: CSGAGLLTDTQYF. CDR3 sequence (DNA): TGCAGCGGTGCGGGACTCCTCACAGATACGCAGTATTTT. The chain has TRBV29-1 and TRBJ2-3, with D tentatively TRBD2 (6 bases). The V end lost 7 bases, the J end lost 2 bases, and 13 bases lay between the germline ends. This CDR3 has 13 residues. CDR1 is SQVTM and CDR2 is ANQGSEA in the germline V gene.

The gene calls are TRBV5-1 and TRBJ2-3, with D possibly matching TRBD2 (6 bases). The germline V and J ends were trimmed by 4 bases and 0 bases, with 9 bases remaining between them. Germline lookup yields CDR1 SGHRS and CDR2 YFSETQ. The CDR3 loop spans 14 amino acids. In DNA form, the CDR3 reads TGCGCCAGCAGCAAAGGGACTAGCACAGATACGCAGTATTTT. Protein sequence: CASSKGTSTDTQYF.

The chain couples TRBV7-8 to TRBJ2-7, with a tentative D call TRBD2 (6 bases). Germline V gene data show CDR1 as SGHVS and CDR2 as FQNEAQ. CDR3 length: 14 residues. Between the trimmed V and J ends, which lost 2 bases and 2 bases, there was a span of 10 bases. CDR3 bases: TGTGCCAGCAGCTTACATGGGGAGGCCTACGAGCAGTACTTC. It translates to CASSLHGEAYEQYF.

The V call is TRBV21-1, the J call TRBJ2-1; TRBD2 is the table's D call and was not checked against the DNA. TRBV21-1 is noted as a pseudogene. CDR3 length equals 15 residues. This chain's CDR3 is CASSPPPDFHNEQFF. The CDR3 DNA reads as TGTGCCAGCAGCCCCCCCCCGGACTTCCACAATGAGCAGTTCTTC.

This chain links TRBV21-1 with TRBJ2-1; TRBD1, the table's D call, lacks a check against the DNA. TRBV21-1 is assigned pseudogene status. The length of the CDR3 is 17 residues. The CDR3 region is CASSKRWGRRRLAWRFF. The CDR3 DNA follows: TGTGCCAGCAGCAAAAGGTGGGGCCGACGGCGGCTCGCTTGGAGGTTCTTC.

This clone was observed a single time. The J gene is TRBJ2-5, the V gene TRBV5-1; D is uncertain. The germline V and J ends were trimmed by 4 bases and 5 bases, with 15 bases remaining between them. CDR1 SGHRS and CDR2 YFSETQ come from the germline V gene. The CDR3 is 14 amino acids. The CDR3 spells CASSPLGYSETQYF. For the CDR3, the DNA is TGCGCCAGCAGCCCCCTAGGCTATTCTGAGACCCAGTACTTC.

The chain recombines TRBV18 with TRBJ1-1, with D possibly TRBD1 on 5 matching bases. Trimming removed 4 bases from V and 0 bases from J, with 12 bases in between. Germline V CDR1 and CDR2: KGHSH, LQKENI. The CDR3 is made up of 15 amino acids. Here the CDR3 reads CASSRQSGVNTEAFF. The CDR3 bases are TGTGCCAGCTCACGACAGAGCGGGGTGAACACTGAAGCTTTCTTT.

The chain combines TRBV7-2 with TRBJ1-1; D is possibly TRBD1 (6 bases). The CDR3 runs 17 residues. Trimming shortened V by 5 bases and J by 1 base, and 20 bases separated the two germline ends. Germline CDR1 reads SGHTA; CDR2 reads FQGNSA. CDR3 sequence: CASSPPERGLGNTEAFF. In DNA, the CDR3 is TGTGCCAGCAGCCCCCCCGAGAGGGGGTTAGGGAACACTGAAGCTTTCTTT.

The chain recombines TRBV27 with TRBJ1-3; D may be TRBD1 (5 bases). V lost 10 bases and J 2 bases, leaving 21 bases between the germline ends. Germline V CDR1 and CDR2: MNHEY, SMNVEV (reference sequence). The CDR3 has 16 residues. The CDR3 nucleotides read TGTGCCATCCCCGGGAGGGGAATAAAGACTGGAAACACCATATATTTT. Encoded protein: CAIPGRGIKTGNTIYF.

The chain recombines TRBV2 with TRBJ1-1; TRBD1 might be the D (5 bases). The V gene lost 6 bases and the J gene lost 6 bases, with 11 bases spanning the gap. Germline assignment: CDR1 SNHLY and CDR2 FYNNEI. The CDR3 is 12 amino acids. CDR3 bases: TGTGCCAGCAGCCCCAGGGTGGCTGAAGCTTTCTTT. Its translation: CASSPRVAEAFF.

The rearrangement uses TRBV19 and TRBJ1-2; D is perhaps TRBD1 (6 bases). Trimming left V 4 bases short and J 1 base short, with 19 bases between. Germline V gene data show CDR1 as LNHDA and CDR2 as SQIVND (reference sequence). This CDR3 is 17 amino acids long. CDR3 nucleotides: TGTGCCAGTAGTAGGGAGACGGGGGGCGTACTTAACTATGGCTACACCTTC. Its protein is CASSRETGGVLNYGYTF. Full variable domain (remainder filled in from reference TRBV19 and TRBJ1-2): DGGITQSPKYLFRKEGQNVTLSCEQNLNHDAMYWYRQDPGQGLRLIYYSQIVNDFQKGDIAEGYSVSREKKESFPLTVTSAQKNPTAFYLCASSRETGGVLNYGYTFGSGTRLTVV.